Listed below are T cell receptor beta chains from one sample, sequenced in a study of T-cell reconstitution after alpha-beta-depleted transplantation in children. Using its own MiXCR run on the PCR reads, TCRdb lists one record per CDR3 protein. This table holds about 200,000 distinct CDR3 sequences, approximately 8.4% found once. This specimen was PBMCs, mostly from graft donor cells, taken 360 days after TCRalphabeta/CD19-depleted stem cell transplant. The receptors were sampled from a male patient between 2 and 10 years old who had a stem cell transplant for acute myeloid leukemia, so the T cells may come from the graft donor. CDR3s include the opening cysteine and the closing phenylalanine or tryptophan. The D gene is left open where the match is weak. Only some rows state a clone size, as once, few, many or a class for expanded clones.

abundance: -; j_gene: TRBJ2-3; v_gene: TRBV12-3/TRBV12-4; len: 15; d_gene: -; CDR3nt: TGTGCCAGCAGTGCAAGGTCCTGGAGCACAGATACGCAGTATTTT; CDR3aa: CASSARSWSTDTQYF
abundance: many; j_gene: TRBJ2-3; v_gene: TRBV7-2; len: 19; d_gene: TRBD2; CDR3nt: TGTGCCAGCAGCCCTAAGGAAACGGGGGGAGTTGGGTTCACAGATACGCAGTATTTT; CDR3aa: CASSPKETGGVGFTDTQYF
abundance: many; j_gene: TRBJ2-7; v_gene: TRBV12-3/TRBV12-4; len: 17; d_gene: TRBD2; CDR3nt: TGTGCCAGCAGTTTAGCGCTAAAACTAGCGAGGGCCTCCGAGCAGTACTTC; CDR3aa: CASSLALKLARASEQYF
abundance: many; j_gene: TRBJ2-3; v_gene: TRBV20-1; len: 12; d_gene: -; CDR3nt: TGCAGTGCTACCACAACGACAGATACGCAGTATTTT; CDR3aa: CSATTTTDTQYF
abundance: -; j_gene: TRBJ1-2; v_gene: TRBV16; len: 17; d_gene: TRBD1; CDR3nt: TGTGCCAGCAGCCAATCAACAGGGGGCCTAACCCTCTATGGCTACACCTTC; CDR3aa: CASSQSTGGLTLYGYTF
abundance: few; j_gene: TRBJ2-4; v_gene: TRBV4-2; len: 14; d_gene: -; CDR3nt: TGTGCCAGCAGCCAAGGTCCGACAGAAAACATTCAGTACTTC; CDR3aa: CASSQGPTENIQYF
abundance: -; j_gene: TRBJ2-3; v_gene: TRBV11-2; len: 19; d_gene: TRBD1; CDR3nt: TGTGCCAGCAGCTTAGGTAGCCCGGGGGACAGGGGGAAAGGAGATACGCAGTATTTT; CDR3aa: CASSLGSPGDRGKGDTQYF
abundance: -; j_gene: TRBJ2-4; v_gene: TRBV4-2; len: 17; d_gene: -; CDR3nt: TGTGCCAGCAGCCAAGCCCCAACTATACTAGCCAAAAACATTCAGTACTTC; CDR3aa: CASSQAPTILAKNIQYF
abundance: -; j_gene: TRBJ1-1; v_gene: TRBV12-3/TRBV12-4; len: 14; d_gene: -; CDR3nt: TGTGCCAGCAGCCGATTTGGGAGGATCGCTGAAGCTTTCTTT; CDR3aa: CASSRFGRIAEAFF
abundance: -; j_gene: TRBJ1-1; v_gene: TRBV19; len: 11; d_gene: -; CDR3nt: TGTGCCAGTAACCGATACACTGAAGCTTTCTTT; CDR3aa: CASNRYTEAFF
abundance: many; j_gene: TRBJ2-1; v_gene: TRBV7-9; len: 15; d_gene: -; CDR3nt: TGTGCCAGCAGCTTAATAGGCGGGACGAAGAATGAGCAGTTCTTC; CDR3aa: CASSLIGGTKNEQFF
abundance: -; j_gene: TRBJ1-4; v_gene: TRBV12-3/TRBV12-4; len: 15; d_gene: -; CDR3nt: TGTGCCAGCAGTTCTAGGGGGTTGGCTAATGAAAAACTGTTTTTT; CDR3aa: CASSSRGLANEKLFF
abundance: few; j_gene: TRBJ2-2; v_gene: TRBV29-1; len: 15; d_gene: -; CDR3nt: TGCAGCGGACTACCGAAGGACTTCTACACCGGGGAGCTGTTTTTT; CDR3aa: CSGLPKDFYTGELFF
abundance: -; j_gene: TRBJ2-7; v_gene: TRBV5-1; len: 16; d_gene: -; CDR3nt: TGCGCCAGCAGCTGGGACCAGGGGGGGACAGCCTACGAGCAGTACTTC; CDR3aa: CASSWDQGGTAYEQYF
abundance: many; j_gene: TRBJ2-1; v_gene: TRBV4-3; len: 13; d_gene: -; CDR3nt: TGCGCCAGCAGCCAAGTAGGGGGTGATGAGCAGTTCTTC; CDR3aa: CASSQVGGDEQFF
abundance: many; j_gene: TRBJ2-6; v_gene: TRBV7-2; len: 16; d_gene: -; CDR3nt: TGTGCCAGCAGCTTAGGACATAGCTCTGGGGCCAACGTCCTGACTTTC; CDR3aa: CASSLGHSSGANVLTF
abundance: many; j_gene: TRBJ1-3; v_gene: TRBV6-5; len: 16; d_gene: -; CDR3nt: TGTGCCAGCAGTTACTTTCCGCTGAGCTCTGGAAACACCATATATTTT; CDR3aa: CASSYFPLSSGNTIYF
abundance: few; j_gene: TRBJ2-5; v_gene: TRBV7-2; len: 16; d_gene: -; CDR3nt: TGTGCCAGCAGTCGCTCCCCCTCTGGAGGGTGGGAGACCCAGTACTTC; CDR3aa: CASSRSPSGGWETQYF
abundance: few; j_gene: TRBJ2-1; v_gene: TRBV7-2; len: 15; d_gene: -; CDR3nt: TGTGCCAGCAGCGTTAGCCCCTCGGGATACAATGAGCAGTTCTTC; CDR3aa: CASSVSPSGYNEQFF
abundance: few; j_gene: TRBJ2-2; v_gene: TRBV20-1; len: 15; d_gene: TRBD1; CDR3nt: TGCAGTGCCCCCGGACAGGGAATGAATACCGGGGAGCTGTTTTTT; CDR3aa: CSAPGQGMNTGELFF
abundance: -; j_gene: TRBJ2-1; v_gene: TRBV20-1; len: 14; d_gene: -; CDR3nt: TGCAGTGCTAGGAGGACTGCATCCTACAATGAGCAGTTCTTC; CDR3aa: CSARRTASYNEQFF
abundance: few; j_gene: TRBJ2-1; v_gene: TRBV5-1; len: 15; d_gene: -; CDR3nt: TGCGCCAGCAGTGGAGAAGGGCTCTCCTACAATGAGCAGTTCTTC; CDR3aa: CASSGEGLSYNEQFF
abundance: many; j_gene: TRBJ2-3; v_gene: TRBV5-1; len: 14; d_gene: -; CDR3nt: TGCGCCAGCAGCTTGGGACAGAGCACAGATACGCAGTATTTT; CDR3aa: CASSLGQSTDTQYF
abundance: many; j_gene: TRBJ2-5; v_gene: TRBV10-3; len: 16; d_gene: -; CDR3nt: TGTGCCATCAGTGGGGGTAGCGGAGGGTTCCAAGAGACCCAGTACTTC; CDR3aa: CAISGGSGGFQETQYF
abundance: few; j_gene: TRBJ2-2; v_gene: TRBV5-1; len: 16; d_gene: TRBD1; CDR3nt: TGCGCCAGCAGCTTGGTTGCGGGACAGGGTACCGGGGAGCTGTTTTTT; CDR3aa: CASSLVAGQGTGELFF
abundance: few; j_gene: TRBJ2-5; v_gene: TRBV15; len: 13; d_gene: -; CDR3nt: TGTGCCACCAGCAGAGTAGTATTCGAGACCCAGTACTTC; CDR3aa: CATSRVVFETQYF
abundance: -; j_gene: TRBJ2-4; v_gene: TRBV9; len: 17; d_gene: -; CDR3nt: TGTGCCAGCAGCGTAGACTCAGGGGACGTGGGTAAAAACATTCAGTACTTC; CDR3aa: CASSVDSGDVGKNIQYF
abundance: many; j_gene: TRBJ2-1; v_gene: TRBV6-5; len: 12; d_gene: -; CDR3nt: TGTGCCAGCAGTCACTATCCCAATGAGCAGTTCTTC; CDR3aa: CASSHYPNEQFF
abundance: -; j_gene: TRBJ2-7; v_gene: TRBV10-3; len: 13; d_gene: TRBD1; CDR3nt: TGTGCCATGCGACAGGGGGTTACTTACGAGCAGTACTTC; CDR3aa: CAMRQGVTYEQYF
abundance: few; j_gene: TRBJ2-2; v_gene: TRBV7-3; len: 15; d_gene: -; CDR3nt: TGTGCCAGCAGCCGCGGGACAGCGAACACCGGGGAGCTGTTTTTT; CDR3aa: CASSRGTANTGELFF
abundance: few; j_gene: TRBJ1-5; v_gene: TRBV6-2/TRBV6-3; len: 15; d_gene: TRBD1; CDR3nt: TGTGCCAGCAGTTCAATCGGACAGGGTGATCAGCCCCAGCATTTT; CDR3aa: CASSSIGQGDQPQHF
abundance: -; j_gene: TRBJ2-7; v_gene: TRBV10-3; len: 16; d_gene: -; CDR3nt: TGTGCCATCAGTGAGTCCCGGACAACCAGGCCCTACGAGCAGTACTTC; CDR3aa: CAISESRTTRPYEQYF
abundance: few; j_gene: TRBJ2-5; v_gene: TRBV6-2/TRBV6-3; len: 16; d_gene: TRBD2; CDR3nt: TGTGCCAGCAGTCAAGGACTAGCGGCCAGCCAGGAGACCCAGTACTTC; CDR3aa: CASSQGLAASQETQYF
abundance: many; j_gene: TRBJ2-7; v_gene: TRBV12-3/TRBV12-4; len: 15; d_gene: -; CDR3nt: TGTGCCAGCAGTTTGGGGGAGTACACCTTCTACGAGCAGTACTTC; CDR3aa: CASSLGEYTFYEQYF
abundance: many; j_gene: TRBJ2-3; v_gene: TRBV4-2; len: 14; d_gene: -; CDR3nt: TGTGCCAGCAGCCAAGGTTTGGACACAGATACGCAGTATTTT; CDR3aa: CASSQGLDTDTQYF
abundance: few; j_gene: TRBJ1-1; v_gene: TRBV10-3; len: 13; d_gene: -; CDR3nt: TGTGCCACCTGGAGGCAGTCGGGCACTGAAGCTTTCTTT; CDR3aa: CATWRQSGTEAFF
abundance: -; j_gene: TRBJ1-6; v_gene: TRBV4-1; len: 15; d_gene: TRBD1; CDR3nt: TGCGCCAGCAGCCAGGACGACAGGGGTTTCTCACCCCTCCACTTT; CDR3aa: CASSQDDRGFSPLHF
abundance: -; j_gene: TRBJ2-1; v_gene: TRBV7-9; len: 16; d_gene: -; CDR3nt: TGTGCCAGCAGCTTAGTAGCGGCAGGAATCTACAATGAGCAGTTCTTC; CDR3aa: CASSLVAAGIYNEQFF
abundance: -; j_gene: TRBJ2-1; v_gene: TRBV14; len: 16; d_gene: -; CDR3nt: TGTGCCAGCAGCCTACCCAGGGAGGCCTCCTACAATGAGCAGTTCTTC; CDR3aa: CASSLPREASYNEQFF
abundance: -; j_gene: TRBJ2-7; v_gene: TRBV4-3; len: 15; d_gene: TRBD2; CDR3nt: TGCGCCAGCAGCCCGACTCGGGCGGGAGGCTACGAGCAGTACTTC; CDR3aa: CASSPTRAGGYEQYF
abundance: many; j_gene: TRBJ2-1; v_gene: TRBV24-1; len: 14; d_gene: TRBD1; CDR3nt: TGTGCCACCTCCACAGGGGTTTTTGACAATGAGCAGTTCTTC; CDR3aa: CATSTGVFDNEQFF
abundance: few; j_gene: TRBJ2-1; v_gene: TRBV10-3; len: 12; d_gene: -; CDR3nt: TGTGCCATCAGTGGTAATAATATTGAGCAGTTCTTC; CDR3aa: CAISGNNIEQFF
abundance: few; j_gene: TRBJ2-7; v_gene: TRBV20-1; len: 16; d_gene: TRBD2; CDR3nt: TGCAGTGGGATGGCTAGCGGGAGGTCCCAATCCTACGAGCAGTACTTC; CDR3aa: CSGMASGRSQSYEQYF
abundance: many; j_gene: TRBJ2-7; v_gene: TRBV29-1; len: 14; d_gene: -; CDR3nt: TGCAGCGTTGAGCTCCCCAAAGGCCCTTACGAGCAGTACTTC; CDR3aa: CSVELPKGPYEQYF
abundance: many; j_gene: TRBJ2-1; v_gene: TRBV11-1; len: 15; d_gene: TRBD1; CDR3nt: TGTGCCAGCAGCTTAGGACAGGGGGCGCGTGGTGAGCAGTTCTTC; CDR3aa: CASSLGQGARGEQFF
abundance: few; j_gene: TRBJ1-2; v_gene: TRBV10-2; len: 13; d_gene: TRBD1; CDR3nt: TGCGCCAGCCGGGACAGGGAAAGCTATGGCTACACCTTC; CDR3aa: CASRDRESYGYTF
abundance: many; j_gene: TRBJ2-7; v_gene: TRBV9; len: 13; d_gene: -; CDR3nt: TGTGCCAGCAGCCGGGACTCTCCCTACGAGCAGTACTTC; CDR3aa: CASSRDSPYEQYF
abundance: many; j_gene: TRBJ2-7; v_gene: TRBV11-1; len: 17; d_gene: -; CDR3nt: TGTGCCAGCAGCCCATCTTCGCAAGGACGGGGCTCCTACGAGCAGTACTTC; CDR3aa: CASSPSSQGRGSYEQYF
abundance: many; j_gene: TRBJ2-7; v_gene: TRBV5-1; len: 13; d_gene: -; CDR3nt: TGCGCCAGCAGCCTGAGGGCCCCTTACGAGCAGCACTTC; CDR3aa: CASSLRAPYEQHF
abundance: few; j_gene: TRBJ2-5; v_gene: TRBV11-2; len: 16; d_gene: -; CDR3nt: TGTGCCAGCAGCTGGGGGATACTAGCTGGGCAAGAGACCCAGTACTTC; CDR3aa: CASSWGILAGQETQYF
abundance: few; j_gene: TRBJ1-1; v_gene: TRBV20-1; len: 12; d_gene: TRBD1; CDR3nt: TGCAGTGCCGGGACAGAAGGATCTTGGGCTTTCTTT; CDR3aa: CSAGTEGSWAFF
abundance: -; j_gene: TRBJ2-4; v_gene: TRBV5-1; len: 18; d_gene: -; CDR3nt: TGCGCCAGCAGCTTGGGGATCGGGACGCCTCGTTTAGGGAGCATTCAGTACTTC; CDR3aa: CASSLGIGTPRLGSIQYF